The 6 T cell receptor beta chains below come from one sample, sequenced in a study of OX40 agonist ivuxolimab in advanced cancers. Generated by immunoSEQ multiplex PCR, the TCRdb table keeps only in-frame clones and is missing some. The repertoire holds 50,000 to 80,000 clones, with about 88% as singletons. Sequenced material: CD4+ or CD8+ T cells sorted from blood, taken in a trial of the OX40 agonist ivuxolimab. The receptors here all came from an adult with an advanced solid tumor such as melanoma, head and neck, liver or kidney cancer.

Here the CDR3 reads CASSPRPLSGGILDTQYF. CDR3 DNA sequence: TGCGCCAGCAGCCCGAGACCATTAAGCGGGGGAATTTTAGATACGCAGTATTTT. This rearrangement joins TRBV5-1 to TRBJ2-3; TRBD2 aligns across 8 bases. Losses at the gene ends were 4 bases for V and 5 bases for J; bases not matched to a gene: 18. The CDR3 is made up of 18 amino acids. Germline V lookup: CDR1 SGHRS, CDR2 YFSETQ. The complete variable domain, with remaining parts taken from reference TRBV5-1 and TRBJ2-3, reads KAGVTQTPRYLIKTRGQQVTLSCSPISGHRSVSWYQQTPGQGLQFLFEYFSETQRNKGNFPGRFSGRQFSNSRSEMNVSTLELGDSALYLCASSPRPLSGGILDTQYFGPGTRLTVL.

The chain couples TRBV6-5 to TRBJ2-7, with TRBD2 as a possible D gene (5 bases). CDR1 and CDR2 from the germline V gene are MNHEY and SVGAGI. V lost 2 bases to trimming and J lost 2 bases, with 13 bases between them. The CDR3 runs to 15 residues. The CDR3 here is CASSYGRRGTYEQYF. The DNA of the CDR3 is TGTGCCAGCAGTTACGGGCGTCGAGGGACCTACGAGCAGTACTTC.

This clone was picked up one time. V is TRBV14 and J is TRBJ2-3; D is uncertain. The CDR3 extends over 13 amino acids. V lost 7 bases and J lost 0, with 8 bases in between. Germline-derived CDR1 and CDR2 are SGHDN and FVKESK. The CDR3 reads CASKDPSTDTQYF. The CDR3 bases are TGTGCCAGCAAGGACCCTAGCACAGATACGCAGTATTTT.

This sequence joins TRBV18 and TRBJ2-2, with 7 bases identical to TRBD1. This CDR3 is built from 16 residues. V was clipped by 3 bases and J by 6 bases; unmatched bases: 10. Germline CDR1 and CDR2: KGHSH and LQKENI. CDR3 nucleotides: TGTGCCAGCTCACCCAACAGGGGTCAAATCCCCGGGGAGCTGTTTTTT. It translates to CASSPNRGQIPGELFF.

The V call is TRBV6-1, the J call TRBJ1-5, with D possibly TRBD1 on 5 matching bases. The V gene lost 4 bases and the J gene lost 6 bases, with 22 bases spanning the gap. The CDR3 is 17 amino acids. Looked up from germline, CDR1 is MNHNS and CDR2 is SASEGT. This chain's CDR3 is CASSVSNGGGLGQPQHF. CDR3 DNA: TGTGCCAGCAGTGTCTCCAATGGGGGGGGTCTGGGTCAGCCCCAGCATTTT.

This chain uses TRBV6-5 with TRBJ2-5, with 7 bases that match TRBD1. The junction had 11 bases not matched to a gene; V was cut back by 5 bases and J by 5 bases. CDR1 is MNHEY and CDR2 is SVGAGI in the germline V gene. The CDR3 is 15 residues long. In DNA form, the CDR3 reads TGTGCCAGCAGTGCGCAACAGGGGAGTGGGGAGACCCAGTACTTC. It specifies CASSAQQGSGETQYF.